This TCR beta chain appears in the sequencing data of a study of CD8 T cells in Susac syndrome (dated by TCRdb to the late 2010s). In terms of the full investigation: Repertoire sequencing was used to test whether CD8+ T cell activation and differentiation in Susac syndrome was antigen driven. The clonality of the CD8+ T cell repertoire was compared across approximately twelve healthy donors, roughly 14 Susac syndrome patients and under 18 multiple sclerosis patients. The full study reports these points: The study acknowledged that relatively few individuals were included in the TCR sequencing and HLA analysis.

RNA was extracted with the RNeasy kit and roughly 0.45 to 1 ug was reverse transcribed using random hexamers. The immunoSEQ multiplex PCR assay, covering 54 Vbeta and 13 Jbeta segments, was used to amplify TCR beta CDR3 regions. PCR amplification bias was corrected using a synthetic template baseline for primer optimization and computational correction. For the original study's pipeline: Reads were annotated to V, D and J genes per IMGT and analyzed with immunoSEQ Analyzer, keeping only productive sequences. Clonality was computed as one minus Shannon entropy normalized by log2 of the number of productive unique sequences. For each patient and control, public and private clones were evaluated among the 100 most prevalent clones. Clones were defined as Susac-specific when absent from the healthy and MS cohorts, from fewer than 1,300 published viral clones and from other ImmuneACCESS disease sequences. The raw public reads went through TCRdb reprocessing: fastp at Q25, MiXCR clone calling, in-frame beta chains kept. Rows are combined by CDR3 protein, so each entry shows the most common genes and DNA. The authors' filters were not applied to this entry. Present in this sample are some 260,000 distinct CDR3 sequences, 85% of which were seen just once. Clones ranked in the top ten supply over 0.1% of the sample.

As regards this clonotype: The antigen it recognizes is unknown. Nothing much larger sits one base from this clone, and base qualities are not available.

Peripheral blood CD8+ and CD4+ T cells from healthy donors, Susac syndrome patients and multiple sclerosis patients were profiled using high-throughput TCR beta sequencing. The multiple sclerosis controls were treatment-naive patients who had stable or active relapsing-remitting disease and met the revised McDonald criteria. Bulk CD8+ and CD4+ T cells were purified by magnetic negative isolation, whereas CD8+ TEMRA cells were enriched by FACS. Blood was collected in EDTA tubes and processed within 24 hours, with PBMCs isolated through density gradient centrifugation. PBMCs intended for TCR sequencing were cryopreserved in liquid nitrogen and were subsequently thawed in a 37 degrees C water bath. The sorted or isolated CD4+, CD8+ and CD8+ TEMRA cells had a purity of 90% or higher. V and J are truncated by 4 bases and 5 bases respectively, leaving an intervening sequence of 4 bases. The CDR3 contains 11 residues, cysteine and phenylalanine counted. Only the CDR3 portion is preserved as DNA: 33 bases, with reading frame beginning at the first base. Based on the germline V gene (reference sequence), the CDR1 and CDR2 sequences are MNHEY and SMNVEV.

The sample comprised CD8+ T cells from PBMCs. The rearranged chain carries TRBV27 and TRBJ2-3; no D gene can be assigned with confidence. The origin of this receptor is a human donor with multiple sclerosis. The nucleotides are TGTGCCAGCAGTTCGTTAGATACGCAGTATTTT. Its translation is CASSSLDTQYF.